This TCR beta chain was identified in a study of identical twins. In TCRdb, the 5' RACE reads were re-called with MiXCR into one record per CDR3 protein. The sample has 200,000 to 250,000 distinct CDR3 sequences, under 8.5% seen once. Germline-derived CDR1 and CDR2 are WSHSY and SAAADI. With 6 bases removed from V and 1 base from J, the gap between germline ends came to 10 bases. The CDR3 totals 13 residues. This sample also belongs to another study, concerning T cells expressing NK-cell markers. This second report adds: Among CD8+ T cells from six donors, dominant NKG2C+ clonotypes accounted for 1.0-7.0%. In four donors, these clonotypes also led the CD3+CD56-NKG2C+ fraction.

This receptor was taken from a woman younger than 35 in good health. The rearrangement links TRBV10-2 to TRBJ2-7; D unresolved. Sequenced sample: CD8+ T cells sorted from blood. CDR3 protein: CASRRLRSYEQYF. In nucleotides, the CDR3 is TGCGCCAGCAGGAGGTTAAGGTCCTACGAGCAGTACTTC.